The 30 T cell receptor beta chains listed next were all sequenced from one sample in a study of cytomegalovirus exposure and HLA in healthy donors (dated by TCRdb to the late 2010s). The method was the immunoSEQ multiplex PCR assay. TCRdb obtained this table from immuneACCESS and retained in-frame rearrangements with V and J assigned. These tables miss some clones; where compared with another copy, unresolved V genes account for less than half of the shortfall, and the remainder is unexplained. Here the sample has 200,000 to 300,000 clones; about 90% occur a single time. The biggest ten clones account for 12% of the sample. Source material: PBMCs. These receptors originate from a man aged 18-30 years in good health and CMV-seropositive.

The genes are TRBV6-5 and TRBJ1-1; 7 nucleotides match TRBD1. With 6 bases clipped from V and 1 base from J, the junction kept 2 bases outside the gene matches. Germline V gene data show CDR1 as MNHEY and CDR2 as SVGAGI. The CDR3 is 13 residues long. The CDR3 coding sequence is TGTGCCAGCAGGGACAGGAGGAACACTGAAGCTTTCTTT. The encoded protein is CASRDRRNTEAFF.

The genes are TRBV19 and TRBJ2-7; 9 bases align to TRBD1. CDR1 LNHDA and CDR2 SQIVND come from the germline V gene (reference sequence). The CDR3 has 14 residues. The V segment lost 4 bases and the J segment 2 bases; nucleotides outside the gene matches: 3. The CDR3 region is CASSTTGGPYEQYF. The CDR3 bases are TGTGCCAGTAGTACGACAGGGGGGCCCTACGAGCAGTACTTC. The variable domain in full, completed from reference TRBV19 and TRBJ2-7, reads DGGITQSPKYLFRKEGQNVTLSCEQNLNHDAMYWYRQDPGQGLRLIYYSQIVNDFQKGDIAEGYSVSREKKESFPLTVTSAQKNPTAFYLCASSTTGGPYEQYFGPGTRLTVT.

The rearrangement uses TRBV5-1 and TRBJ2-6, with TRBD1 identical over 7 bases. Germline CDR1 and CDR2: SGHRS and YFSETQ. The CDR3 length is 22 residues. With V trimmed by 4 bases and J by 4 bases, 26 bases remained unmatched. The CDR3 protein is CASSLKRGQSAGLRPGANVLTF. The DNA for the CDR3 is TGCGCCAGCAGCCTTAAAAGGGGACAGTCCGCTGGGCTAAGGCCCGGGGCCAACGTCCTGACTTTC.

V is TRBV2 and J is TRBJ1-5, with D uncertain. Germline loops: CDR1 SNHLY, CDR2 FYNNEI. The V and J ends lost 2 bases and 2 bases respectively, with 7 bases between them. CDR3 length: 14 residues. The CDR3 DNA reads TGTGCCAGCAGTGAACAGAGTCGCAATCAGCCCCAGCATTTT. Translating gives CASSEQSRNQPQHF.

The genes are TRBV11-1 and TRBJ2-7; tentatively, D is TRBD1 (6 bases). CDR3 length: 15 residues. The V end lost 5 bases, the J end lost 4 bases, and 18 bases lay between the germline ends. Germline lookup yields CDR1 SGHAT and CDR2 FQDESV (reference sequence). CDR3 sequence: CASSPRDILLYEQYF. DNA for the CDR3: TGTGCCAGCAGCCCCCGGGACATACTCCTATACGAGCAGTACTTC.

The V and J genes are TRBV9 and TRBJ2-5, with 12 bases lining up with TRBD2. Germline lookup yields CDR1 SGDLS and CDR2 YYNGEE. J gave up 4 bases and V 4 bases, and 8 bases lay outside the gene matches. This CDR3 comprises 16 residues. The CDR3: CASSTRTSGIGETQYF. DNA for the CDR3: TGTGCCAGCAGCACCCGGACTAGCGGGATAGGAGAGACCCAGTACTTC.

This rearrangement joins TRBV28 to TRBJ1-1; possible D gene TRBD1, 6 bases. V shed 5 bases and J shed 7 bases, with 14 bases lying between them. The CDR3 is 13 residues long. The V gene's germline CDR1 is MDHEN and CDR2 SYDVKM. The CDR3 reads CASSPGVGGEAFF. CDR3 coding DNA: TGTGCCAGCAGTCCGGGGGTAGGGGGTGAAGCTTTCTTT.

This chain links TRBV27 with TRBJ2-3; TRBD2 aligns across 9 bases. The V and J ends lost 2 bases and 5 bases, in that order; junction bases with no gene match: 2. Germline assignment: CDR1 MNHEY and CDR2 SMNVEV (reference sequence). The CDR3 runs 14 residues. The CDR3 DNA reads TGTGCCAGCAGTTTAAGACTAGCGGTAGATACGCAGTATTTT. Protein sequence: CASSLRLAVDTQYF.

The chain is built from TRBV27 and TRBJ2-5; D possibly corresponds to TRBD2 (7 bases). The V gene lost 6 bases and the J gene lost 5 bases, with 16 bases spanning the gap. The CDR3 is made up of 14 amino acids. The germline V gene encodes CDR1 MNHEY and CDR2 SMNVEV (reference sequence). As DNA, the CDR3 is TGTGCCAGCAGCACCGGGGGGCTCTCGGAGACCCAGTACTTC. This codes for CASSTGGLSETQYF.

This chain connects TRBV5-1 to TRBJ2-2; TRBD1 matches 7 bases. CDR1 and CDR2 (germline): SGHRS, YFSETQ. This CDR3 comprises 13 residues. V shed 4 bases and J 6 bases; nucleotides not matched to a gene: 3. CDR3 DNA sequence: TGCGCCAGCAGCGTACAGGGGTCCGGGGAGCTGTTTTTT. This encodes CASSVQGSGELFF.

The chain couples TRBV4-1 to TRBJ2-1; 7 nucleotides line up with TRBD2. V was pared by 1 base and J by 6 bases, with 6 bases of the junction left unmatched. CDR3 size: 15 residues. The V gene's germline CDR1 is MGHRA and CDR2 YSYEKL. The DNA for the CDR3 is TGCGCCAGCAGCCAAGTCTCCGGGAGGATCAATGAGCAGTTCTTC. Translated, it gives CASSQVSGRINEQFF.

This clone was counted once. The chain couples TRBV9 to TRBJ1-1; the D gene is possibly TRBD1 (5 bases). This CDR3 spans 14 amino acids. With 5 bases removed from V and 0 bases from J, the gap between germline ends came to 11 bases. Germline CDR1 reads SGDLS; CDR2 reads YYNGEE. CDR3 coding DNA: TGTGCCAGCAGTGGGTGGGGGGTGAACACTGAAGCTTTCTTT. It codes for CASSGWGVNTEAFF. Full variable domain (missing parts from reference TRBV9 and TRBJ1-1): DSGVTQTPKHLITATGQRVTLRCSPRSGDLSVYWYQQSLDQGLQFLIQYYNGEERAKGNILERFSAQQFPDLHSELNLSSLELGDSALYFCASSGWGVNTEAFFGQGTRLTVV.

This sequence joins TRBV6-6 and TRBJ2-1, with D perhaps TRBD2 (6 bases). The CDR3 contains 15 residues. From germline, CDR1 is MNHNY and CDR2 SVGAGI (reference sequence). V lost 2 bases and J 7 bases, leaving 15 bases between the germline ends. The CDR3 loop reads CASSYLLTSTNEQFF. The DNA of the CDR3 is TGTGCCAGCAGTTACCTCCTGACTAGTACAAATGAGCAGTTCTTC.

The V gene is TRBV6-1, the J gene TRBJ2-3; D not certain. Germline V gene data show CDR1 as MNHNS and CDR2 as SASEGT. Trimming cost V 2 bases and J 9 bases, with 6 bases left between them. This CDR3 is 11 amino acids long. CDR3 coding DNA: TGTGCCAGCAGTGAACAGATAACGCAGTATTTT. Amino acid sequence: CASSEQITQYF.

This chain connects TRBV27 to TRBJ2-1, with D perhaps assigned TRBD1 or TRBD2 (6 bases each). Germline V gives CDR1 MNHEY, CDR2 SMNVEV (reference sequence). This CDR3 is 16 amino acids long. V lost 6 bases to trimming and J lost 0 bases, with 15 bases between them. As DNA, the CDR3 is TGTGCCAGCAGAACGGGGGCGGGAAGCTCCTACAATGAGCAGTTCTTC. Encoded protein: CASRTGAGSSYNEQFF.

V gene TRBV6-4 combines with J gene TRBJ2-7; 10 nucleotides match TRBD2. Germline V gene data show CDR1 as MRHNA and CDR2 as SNTAGT. The CDR3 is 15 residues long. Trimming cost V 9 bases and J 2 bases; bases outside gene matches: 10. Here the CDR3 DNA reads TGTGCCAGGCAATCTAGCGGGAGTCGTGCCTACGAGCAGTACTTC. It is translated as CARQSSGSRAYEQYF.

This clone was seen a single time. This sequence joins TRBV6-5 and TRBJ2-7, with D possibly matching TRBD2 (5 bases). The CDR3 length is 13 residues. V was clipped by 1 base and J by 5 bases, with 9 bases between them. CDR1 MNHEY and CDR2 SVGAGI come from the germline V gene. The CDR3 spells CASSYWERDEQYF. The DNA for the CDR3 is TGTGCCAGCAGTTACTGGGAGAGAGACGAGCAGTACTTC.

CDR3 nucleotides: TGTGCCAGCAGCTTAGGGAGTAGCGGGCGGGATACGCAGTATTTT. It specifies CASSLGSSGRDTQYF. The rearrangement links TRBV7-9 to TRBJ2-3; TRBD2 matches at 7 bases. The CDR3 has 15 amino acids. Germline lookup yields CDR1 SEHNR and CDR2 FQNEAQ (reference sequence). J was trimmed by 6 bases and V by 1 base; bases with no gene match: 7.

This rearrangement joins TRBV5-4 to TRBJ2-7; tentative D call: TRBD1 (5 bases). Per the germline V gene, CDR1 is SGHNT and CDR2 is YYREEE (reference sequence). CDR3 length: 14 amino acids. Between the trimmed V and J ends, which lost 2 bases and 5 bases, there was a span of 14 bases. CDR3 DNA sequence: TGTGCCAGCAGCTTCGCTGACAGTAAGAACGAGCAGTACTTC. Protein sequence: CASSFADSKNEQYF.

In regard to this clone: Other nucleotide sequences in the sample specify the same CDR3. This chain links TRBV7-9 with TRBJ2-7; no clear D gene. With 0 bases removed from V and 0 bases from J, the gap between germline ends came to 3 bases. Germline CDR1 SEHNR, CDR2 FQNEAQ (reference sequence). This CDR3 spans 13 amino acids. This chain's CDR3 is CASSLASSYEQYF. The CDR3, as DNA: TGTGCCAGCAGCTTAGCGAGCTCCTACGAGCAGTACTTC.

The J gene is TRBJ2-3, the V gene TRBV9; either TRBD1 or TRBD2 may fit D (5 bases each). The CDR3 covers 17 residues. Germline assignment: CDR1 SGDLS and CDR2 YYNGEE. Trimming removed 0 bases from V and 2 bases from J, with 16 bases in between. The CDR3 DNA is TGTGCCAGCAGCGTAGGTCCTTTTGGGGGAGACACAGATACGCAGTATTTT. As protein: CASSVGPFGGDTDTQYF.

The chain employs TRBV28 and TRBJ2-1; TRBD1 matches at 11 bases. The J segment lost 6 bases and the V segment lost 6 bases, leaving 7 bases of the junction unmatched. The CDR3 is made up of 15 amino acids. Germline CDR1 reads MDHEN; CDR2 reads SYDVKM. The CDR3 nucleotides read TGTGCCAGCAGCGGACAGGGGGCGCCTTCCAATGAGCAGTTCTTC. It specifies CASSGQGAPSNEQFF.

J is TRBJ2-1 and V is TRBV18, with TRBD2 identical over 13 bases. CDR3 length equals 16 residues. The germline CDR1 and CDR2 sequences are KGHSH and LQKENI. V lost 4 bases to trimming and J lost 5 bases; unmatched junction nucleotides: 5. Here the CDR3 DNA reads TGTGCCAGCTCACGCGAGACTAGCGGGAGGAACAATGAGCAGTTCTTC. Amino acids: CASSRETSGRNNEQFF.

This clone was found a few times. The chain joins TRBV19 to TRBJ1-2; 7 bases fit TRBD1. V shed 3 bases and J 4 bases; nucleotides not matched to a gene: 5. CDR3 length equals 14 residues. The germline CDR1 and CDR2 sequences are LNHDA and SQIVND (reference sequence). CDR3 in amino acids: CASSIAGGSYGYTF. The DNA for the CDR3 is TGTGCCAGTAGTATCGCAGGGGGAAGCTATGGCTACACCTTC.

The chain uses TRBV15 and TRBJ2-5; D is possibly TRBD2 (6 bases). The germline CDR1 and CDR2 sequences are LNHNV and YYDKDF (reference sequence). Trimming removed 2 bases at V and 0 bases at J, with 13 bases between. The CDR3 spans 16 residues. For the CDR3, the DNA is TGTGCCACCAGCAGATGGGGACTCCCGTACCAAGAGACCCAGTACTTC. Its protein is CATSRWGLPYQETQYF.

This clone was observed once. This chain uses TRBV2 with TRBJ1-4, with D unclear. Trimming stripped 3 bases from V and 6 bases from J, with 8 bases between. Germline CDR1 and CDR2: SNHLY and FYNNEI. The length of the CDR3 is 13 residues. Here the CDR3 reads CASSEGGYEKLFF. Written as DNA, the CDR3 is TGTGCCAGCAGTGAGGGAGGGTATGAAAAACTGTTTTTT.

The chain uses TRBV30 and TRBJ1-2; no firm D call. V lost 2 bases to trimming and J lost 2 bases, with 3 bases between them. The germline V gene has CDR1 GTSNPN and CDR2 SVGIG (reference sequence). CDR3 length equals 11 residues. CDR3 protein: CAWSPNYGYTF. The CDR3 DNA sequence: TGTGCCTGGAGTCCGAACTATGGCTACACCTTC.

As regards this clone: The sample contains more than one DNA sequence encoding this CDR3. V gene TRBV20-1 combines with J gene TRBJ1-2; no clear D. Trimming took 3 bases from V and 7 from J, leaving 6 bases between them. Germline V gives CDR1 DFQATT, CDR2 SNEGSKA (reference sequence). CDR3 length equals 10 residues. The CDR3 DNA reads as TGCAGTGCTAGGACTGGTGGCTACACCTTC. Protein sequence: CSARTGGYTF.

The genes are TRBV6-1 and TRBJ2-7; TRBD1 might be the D (5 bases). The CDR3 is 15 amino acids. V was cut by 0 bases and J by 2 bases, with 11 bases left in between. Per germline, CDR1 MNHNS and CDR2 SASEGT. CDR3 coding DNA: TGTGCCAGCAGTGAAGCTTTACAGGTGGCCTACGAGCAGTACTTC. Its translation is CASSEALQVAYEQYF.

The chain couples TRBV27 to TRBJ1-5; a weak D match, TRBD1 (5 bases). CDR1 MNHEY and CDR2 SMNVEV come from the germline V gene (reference sequence). Deletions cut 2 bases from V and 0 bases from J, with 11 bases between. CDR3 size: 16 residues. The CDR3 reads CASSLGQGTSNQPQHF. In DNA form, the CDR3 reads TGTGCCAGCAGTTTAGGGCAGGGAACTAGCAATCAGCCCCAGCATTTT.